Listed below are T cell receptor beta chains from one sample, sequenced in a study of blood T cell repertoires in COVID-19. Clones were sequenced by immunoSEQ multiplex PCR, and TCRdb holds only the in-frame ones, with some missing. The sample yields over 250,000 clones, 65% to 90% seen once. The specimen sequenced was peripheral blood. Receptors originate from a human donor in a cohort sampled during active COVID-19. Each CDR3 is given with its conserved first and last residue. The order of the fields is D gene, J gene, V gene, clone size, CDR3 protein, CDR3 DNA. D genes are given only for firm matches. Not every row has a clone size; where given, it reads once, few, many or a size class.

- | TRBJ2-1 | TRBV11-2 | - | CASSPGGLSSYNEQFF | TGTGCCAGCAGCCCCGGCGGGCTTTCTTCCTACAATGAGCAGTTCTTC
TRBD1 | TRBJ2-7 | TRBV11-2 | - | CASSHAGQGVAYEQYF | TGTGCCAGCAGCCATGCAGGACAGGGGGTTGCCTACGAGCAGTACTTC
TRBD2 | TRBJ2-5 | TRBV7-9 | - | CASSRGIAGDGETQYF | TGTGCCAGCAGCAGGGGTATAGCGGGAGACGGAGAGACCCAGTACTTC
TRBD1 | TRBJ2-7 | TRBV13 | - | CASSPTGYEQYF | TGTGCCAGCAGCCCGACAGGGTACGAGCAGTACTTC
- | TRBJ2-7 | TRBV18 | - | CASSLEGVGSYEQYF | TGTGCCAGCTCCCTCGAGGGGGTTGGCTCCTACGAGCAGTACTTC
- | TRBJ2-5 | TRBV6-1 | - | CASSEARVETQYF | TGTGCCAGCAGTGAAGCCAGGGTCGAGACCCAGTACTTC
- | TRBJ2-1 | TRBV5-1 | - | CASKGGSPAPITYNEQFF | TGCGCCAGCAAGGGAGGAAGTCCTGCCCCCATCACCTACAATGAGCAGTTCTTC
- | TRBJ2-3 | TRBV19 | - | CASRQVDTQYF | TGTGCCAGTAGGCAGGTAGATACGCAGTATTTT
TRBD2 | TRBJ2-7 | TRBV29-1 | - | CSAGTSGSYEQYF | TGCAGCGCCGGGACTAGCGGCTCCTACGAGCAGTACTTC
- | TRBJ1-5 | TRBV6-5 | - | CASNQGWGQPQHF | TGTGCCAGCAACCAGGGCTGGGGTCAGCCCCAGCATTTT
TRBD2 | TRBJ2-3 | TRBV27 | few | CASSLFSALAGQDTQYF | TGTGCCAGCAGTTTATTTTCCGCACTAGCGGGACAAGATACGCAGTATTTT
TRBD2 | TRBJ2-1 | TRBV27 | - | CASSSPSGRRDEQFF | TGTGCCAGCAGTTCCCCTAGCGGGAGAAGAGATGAGCAGTTCTTC
TRBD1 | TRBJ2-1 | TRBV7-2 | - | CASSLGGTGGYNEQFF | TGTGCCAGCAGCTTAGGTGGGACAGGGGGTTACAATGAGCAGTTCTTC
- | TRBJ2-7 | TRBV13 | once | CASSFSQSGLHEQYF | TGTGCCAGCAGCTTCTCTCAGTCTGGACTCCACGAGCAGTACTTC
- | TRBJ2-1 | TRBV7-9 | - | CASSFSGAGGYNEQFF | TGTGCCAGCAGCTTTTCTGGGGCAGGGGGGTACAATGAGCAGTTCTTC
TRBD1 | TRBJ1-6 | TRBV5-1 | - | CASSLGIGTAYNSPLHF | TGCGCCAGCAGCTTGGGAATCGGGACAGCCTATAATTCACCCCTCCACTTT
- | TRBJ2-1 | TRBV18 | - | CASSPRTGANNEQFF | TGTGCCAGCTCACCACGGACGGGAGCAAACAATGAGCAGTTCTTC
- | TRBJ1-5 | TRBV19 | - | CASLAGHSNQPQHF | TGTGCCAGTTTAGCCGGACATAGCAATCAGCCCCAGCATTTT
- | TRBJ2-1 | TRBV11-3 | - | CASSFFGSGDEQFF | TGTGCCAGCAGCTTTTTCGGGAGTGGCGATGAGCAGTTCTTC
- | TRBJ1-6 | TRBV18 | - | CASSPGALGPPLHF | TGTGCCAGCTCACCAGGAGCCTTAGGTCCACCCCTCCACTTT
- | TRBJ2-5 | TRBV27 | - | CASSLRGEETQYF | TGTGCCAGCAGTTTGAGAGGAGAAGAGACCCAGTACTTC
TRBD2 | TRBJ2-7 | TRBV27 | - | CASRSSGSVNEQYF | TGTGCCAGCAGAAGTAGCGGGAGTGTCAACGAGCAGTACTTC
TRBD2 | TRBJ2-7 | TRBV7-2 | - | CASSLARTSDPDTYEQYF | TGTGCCAGCAGCTTAGCGCGGACTAGCGACCCAGATACCTACGAGCAGTACTTC
TRBD2 | TRBJ2-1 | TRBV30 | - | CAWSRNSGSYNEQFF | TGTGCCTGGAGTAGGAATAGCGGGAGTTACAATGAGCAGTTCTTC
- | TRBJ2-7 | TRBV20-1 | - | CAGGATYEQYF | TGCGCTGGGGGGGCTACCTACGAGCAGTACTTC
TRBD2 | TRBJ2-5 | TRBV5-1 | - | CASSILAHPGETQYF | TGCGCCAGCAGCATACTAGCGCACCCGGGGGAGACCCAGTACTTC
- | TRBJ1-6 | TRBV3-1/TRBV3-2 | - | CASSPPGLASPLHF | TGTGCCAGCAGCCCCCCCGGACTTGCTTCACCCCTCCACTTT
- | TRBJ1-2 | TRBV14 | few | CASSQAQNYGYTF | TGTGCCAGCAGCCAAGCGCAGAACTATGGCTACACCTTC
TRBD1 | TRBJ1-2 | TRBV5-4 | - | CASSLTGGVYGYTF | TGTGCCAGCAGCTTGACAGGGGGCGTCTATGGCTACACCTTC
- | TRBJ1-1 | TRBV5-1 | - | CASSLGPGSPEAFF | TGCGCCAGCAGCTTGGGCCCAGGGTCCCCTGAAGCTTTCTTT
TRBD1 | TRBJ1-5 | TRBV11-2 | - | CASSSGTGEQPQHF | TGTGCCAGCAGCTCCGGGACAGGTGAACAGCCCCAGCATTTT
TRBD2 | TRBJ2-6 | TRBV6-2/TRBV6-3 | - | CASSLPGLARTGANVLTF | TGTGCCAGCAGTTTACCGGGACTAGCCCGGACTGGGGCCAACGTCCTGACTTTC
TRBD2 | TRBJ2-5 | TRBV24-1 | once | CATSDLRSRKGGETQYF | TGTGCCACCAGTGATTTGCGGAGTAGGAAGGGAGGGGAGACCCAGTACTTC
- | TRBJ2-3 | TRBV7-2 | - | CASSLYADTQYF | TGTGCCAGCAGCTTATATGCAGATACGCAGTATTTT
TRBD1 | TRBJ2-5 | TRBV9 | - | CASSVAGQGALETQYF | TGTGCCAGCAGCGTAGCTGGCCAGGGGGCTCTGGAGACCCAGTACTTC
- | TRBJ1-1 | TRBV3-1/TRBV3-2 | - | CASSQENRYTEAFF | TGTGCCAGCAGCCAAGAAAACAGATACACTGAAGCTTTCTTT
- | TRBJ1-1 | TRBV24-1 | - | CATSDPQGGYFGMGTEAFF | TGTGCCACCAGTGACCCACAGGGAGGGTATTTTGGGATGGGCACTGAAGCTTTCTTT
TRBD2 | TRBJ2-1 | TRBV3-1/TRBV3-2 | - | CASSQEPPGGLYNEQFF | TGTGCCAGCAGCCAAGAACCCCCGGGAGGGCTCTACAATGAGCAGTTCTTC
- | TRBJ1-4 | TRBV28 | - | CASSGHFNEKLFF | TGTGCCAGCAGTGGACACTTTAATGAAAAACTGTTTTTT
- | TRBJ2-2 | TRBV7-8 | - | CASSLGGLATNTGELFF | TGTGCCAGCAGCTTGGGGGGTCTAGCGACGAACACCGGGGAGCTGTTTTTT
- | TRBJ2-2 | TRBV27 | - | CASSYTRTNTGELFF | TGTGCCAGCAGCTATACGAGGACGAACACCGGGGAGCTGTTTTTT
- | TRBJ2-6 | TRBV25-1 | - | CASSEYPTNVLTF | TGTGCCAGCAGTGAATATCCCACCAACGTCCTGACTTTC
TRBD1 | TRBJ1-2 | TRBV4-1 | many | CASSQGPGQRSNYGYTF | TGCGCCAGCAGCCAAGGTCCGGGACAGAGGTCCAACTATGGCTACACCTTC